Listed here are 7 T cell receptor beta chains from one sample, sequenced in a study of cytomegalovirus exposure and HLA in healthy donors. Using immunoSEQ multiplex PCR, the repertoire was profiled, and TCRdb retains in-frame clones only, with some absent. The repertoire holds roughly 130,000 clones, with about nine tenths as singletons. Sequenced material: PBMCs. Every receptor here comes from a man aged 30 to 39 in good health and CMV-seronegative.

V usage is TRBV19 and J usage is TRBJ2-7; 8 nucleotides agree with TRBD2. Germline V lookup: CDR1 LNHDA, CDR2 SQIVND (reference sequence). After removal of 4 bases from V and 2 bases from J, the junction contained 4 bases not matched to a gene. The CDR3 covers 14 residues. CDR3 residues: CASSTSGRAYEQYF. The CDR3, as DNA: TGTGCCAGTAGTACTTCCGGGAGGGCCTACGAGCAGTACTTC.

The rearrangement links TRBV27 to TRBJ1-1; D is uncertain. V was shortened by 3 bases and J by 1 base, with 9 bases between the two germline ends. The CDR3 is made up of 14 amino acids. The germline gives CDR1 MNHEY, CDR2 SMNVEV (reference sequence). The CDR3, as DNA: TGTGCCAGCAGTTTTCTGGAGGGGAACACTGAAGCTTTCTTT. Amino acid sequence: CASSFLEGNTEAFF.

This chain joins TRBV5-6 and TRBJ1-1, with a tentative D call TRBD1 (5 bases). The germline V gene has CDR1 SGHDT and CDR2 YYEEEE. The V gene lost 0 bases and the J gene lost 3 bases, with 9 bases spanning the gap. The CDR3 runs to 14 residues. As DNA, the CDR3 is TGTGCCAGCAGCTTGGCCGGCAGGGACACTGAAGCTTTCTTT. It specifies CASSLAGRDTEAFF.

This clone showed up just a few times. The chain recombines TRBV5-6 with TRBJ2-7, with D possibly TRBD1 on 5 matching bases. V lost 2 bases, J lost 3 bases, and 12 bases lay in between. CDR3 length: 14 residues. Germline CDR1 is SGHDT and CDR2 is YYEEEE. The CDR3 DNA follows: TGTGCCAGCAGCTTTAGGGGTTACAACTACGAGCAGTACTTC. It encodes CASSFRGYNYEQYF.

The chain links TRBV15 to TRBJ1-2, with no clear D. This CDR3 has 12 residues. Germline assignment: CDR1 LNHNV and CDR2 YYDKDF (reference sequence). The V end was cut by 5 bases, the J end by 2 bases, with 6 bases between. The CDR3 DNA sequence: TGTGCCACCAGCGGGCCCAACTATGGCTACACCTTC. It yields the protein CATSGPNYGYTF.

V gene TRBV12-5 combines with J gene TRBJ2-1, with 8 positions matching TRBD1. The CDR3 runs 19 residues. CDR1 is LGHNT, CDR2 FRNRAP, per germline. V was clipped by 2 bases and J by 5 bases; unmatched bases: 17. The CDR3 sequence is CASGLRWTGRLGVDNEQFF. In DNA form, the CDR3 reads TGTGCTAGTGGTTTGCGATGGACAGGGAGGTTGGGAGTGGACAATGAGCAGTTCTTC.

The gene calls are TRBV5-1 and TRBJ2-2, with TRBD1 matching 9 bases. Per the germline V gene, CDR1 is SGHRS and CDR2 is YFSETQ. Unmatched junction bases numbered 5, after V lost 2 bases and J lost 6 bases. The CDR3 runs to 15 residues. CDR3 in DNA: TGCGCCAGCAGCTTAATACAGGGGGCGTCCGGGGAGCTGTTTTTT. Encoded protein: CASSLIQGASGELFF.